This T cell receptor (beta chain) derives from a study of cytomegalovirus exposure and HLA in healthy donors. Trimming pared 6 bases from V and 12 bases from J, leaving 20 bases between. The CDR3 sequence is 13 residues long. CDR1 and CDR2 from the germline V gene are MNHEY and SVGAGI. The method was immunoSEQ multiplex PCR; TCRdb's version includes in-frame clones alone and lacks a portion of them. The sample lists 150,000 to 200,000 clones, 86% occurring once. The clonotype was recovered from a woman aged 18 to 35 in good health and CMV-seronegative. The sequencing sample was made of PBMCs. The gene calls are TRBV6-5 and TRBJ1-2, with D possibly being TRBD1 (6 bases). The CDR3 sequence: CASSTSRTGQDTF. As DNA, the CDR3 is TGTGCCAGCAGCACATCTAGAACAGGGCAGGACACCTTC.